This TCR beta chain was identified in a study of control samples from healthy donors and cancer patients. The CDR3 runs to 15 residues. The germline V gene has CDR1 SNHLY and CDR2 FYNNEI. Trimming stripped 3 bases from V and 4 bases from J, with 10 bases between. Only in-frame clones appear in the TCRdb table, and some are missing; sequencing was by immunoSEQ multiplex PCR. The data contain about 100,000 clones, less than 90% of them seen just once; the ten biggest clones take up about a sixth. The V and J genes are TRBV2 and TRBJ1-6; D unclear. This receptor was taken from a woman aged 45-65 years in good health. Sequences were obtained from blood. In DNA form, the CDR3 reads TGTGCCAGCAGTGAGATTTCAGCTTATAATTCACCCCTCCACTTT. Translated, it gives CASSEISAYNSPLHF.